These T cell receptor beta chains were read from a single sample in a study of regulatory T cells in long-lasting Graves disease. Each CDR3 protein is one row after TCRdb ran MiXCR on the multiplex PCR reads. Of 380,000 or so distinct CDR3 sequences listed, around 15% are singletons. The sample also formed part of further work on T cells in Graves' hyperthyroidism and ophthalmopathy.

The sample here was peripheral blood mononuclear cells (PBMCs), taken at new diagnosis, from a patient treated with antithyroid drugs. All receptors come from a young woman with Graves disease. The CDR3 runs from the conserved cysteine through the conserved F or W. Fields, in order: D gene, clone size, J gene, V gene, CDR3 DNA, CDR3 protein. D genes are given only for firm matches. Size values are once, few and many counts, or a class for expanded clones, and some rows have none.

- | many | TRBJ2-3 | TRBV5-1 | TGCGCCAGCAGCGCTCCCACAGATACGCAGTATTTT | CASSAPTDTQYF
TRBD2 | many | TRBJ2-1 | TRBV11-2 | TGTGCCAGCAGCTTAAAACCCAACTCACCGGGACTAGTAACCCCTTCTCCGTCCTACAATGAGCAGTTCTTC | CASSLKPNSPGLVTPSPSYNEQFF
- | many | TRBJ2-5 | TRBV20-1 | TGCAGTGCTAGAGATAAAGGAGGGATGGAGACCCAGTACTTC | CSARDKGGMETQYF
TRBD2 | - | TRBJ2-2 | TRBV6-5 | TGTGCCAGCAGTTACGCCCTAGCGGGAGACCTCGGGGAGCTGTTTTTT | CASSYALAGDLGELFF
TRBD1 | many | TRBJ1-4 | TRBV7-9 | TGTGCCAGCAGCTCCCCGGGACAGAACTATGAAAAACTGTTTTTT | CASSSPGQNYEKLFF
- | - | TRBJ1-3 | TRBV10-3 | TGTGCCATCAGTGACCCCGTGGTTGGGGCGAGAGGAAACACCATATATTTT | CAISDPVVGARGNTIYF
- | many | TRBJ1-2 | TRBV30 | TGTGCCTGGAGTGTACAACAGGGTAACGGCTACACCTTC | CAWSVQQGNGYTF
- | - | TRBJ2-3 | TRBV11-2 | TGTGCCAGCAGCCCAGAGGCGGGGGCCACAGATACGCAGTATTTT | CASSPEAGATDTQYF
TRBD1 | - | TRBJ2-7 | TRBV3-1 | TGTGCCAGCAGCCAAGCTCGGACAGGGGGATCCTACGAGCAGTACTTC | CASSQARTGGSYEQYF
- | - | TRBJ2-1 | TRBV7-2 | TGTGCCAGCAGCTCGGCCGGGACCGCTTCCTACAATGAGCAGTTCTTC | CASSSAGTASYNEQFF
TRBD1 | many | TRBJ2-5 | TRBV7-8 | TGTGCCAGCAGCTCGGGACAGAGGGTGGAGACCCAGTACTTC | CASSSGQRVETQYF
- | many | TRBJ1-1 | TRBV5-1 | TGTGCCAGCAGTTTAACAACGAACACTGAAGCTTTCTTT | CASSLTTNTEAFF
TRBD1 | - | TRBJ1-2 | TRBV29-1 | TGCAGCGTTGAGGGAACAGGGGACAATATCTATGGCTACACCTTC | CSVEGTGDNIYGYTF
- | - | TRBJ1-6 | TRBV7-9 | TGTGCCAGCAGCCAAAACATGAATTCACCCCTCCACTTT | CASSQNMNSPLHF
TRBD2 | few | TRBJ2-3 | TRBV27 | TGTGCCAGTCGGGGACTAGTGGGATACACAGATACGCAGTATTTT | CASRGLVGYTDTQYF
TRBD1 | once | TRBJ1-1 | TRBV28 | TGTGCCAGCAGCCGTGGACAGGGCGCGACTGAAGCTTTCTTT | CASSRGQGATEAFF
- | many | TRBJ1-2 | TRBV5-1 | TGCGCCAGCAGCCCTGGACAGCGAGTCTATGGCTACACCTTC | CASSPGQRVYGYTF
TRBD2 | many | TRBJ2-3 | TRBV20-1 | TGCAGTGCTAGAGGCCAGCTCAGCGCGGGGGGGCCTGCAGATACGCAGTATTTT | CSARGQLSAGGPADTQYF
- | few | TRBJ1-6 | TRBV6-2/TRBV6-3 | TGTGCCACCCGACCGAGGGGAGGCAGTAATTCACCCCTCCACTTT | CATRPRGGSNSPLHF
- | many | TRBJ1-5 | TRBV2 | TGTGCCAGCACGATAAGGGGTGATCAGCCCCAGCATTTT | CASTIRGDQPQHF
TRBD2 | - | TRBJ2-4 | TRBV6-5 | TGTGCCAGCAGTTACGGGCTAGCGGGGGCTCTGGGAAACATTCAGTACTTC | CASSYGLAGALGNIQYF
TRBD1 | many | TRBJ2-7 | TRBV28 | TGTGCCAGCAGGAGAGACAGGGAATCCTCCGAGCAGTACTTC | CASRRDRESSEQYF
TRBD1 | - | TRBJ2-1 | TRBV15 | TGTGCCACCAGCAGAGATGTGGACAGGACCCTCCACAATGAGCAGTTCTTC | CATSRDVDRTLHNEQFF
- | few | TRBJ2-2 | TRBV9 | TGTGCCAGCAGCGGGCAGGGCTGGGCCGGGGAGCTGTTTTTT | CASSGQGWAGELFF
- | many | TRBJ2-4 | TRBV3-1 | TGTGCCAGCAGCGCATCGGACAGCGTTAACATTCAGTACTTC | CASSASDSVNIQYF
- | many | TRBJ2-5 | TRBV12-3/TRBV12-4 | TGTGCCAGCAGTTTGGACGGGAAAGAGACCCAGTACTTC | CASSLDGKETQYF
- | - | TRBJ2-5 | TRBV5-1 | TGCGCCAGCAGCTCCTACAGGCAAGAGACCCAGTACTTC | CASSSYRQETQYF
TRBD1 | many | TRBJ1-2 | TRBV12-3/TRBV12-4 | TGCGCCAGCAGCTCCTCCGGGACAGGGGGGTATGGCTACACCTTC | CASSSSGTGGYGYTF
- | few | TRBJ1-1 | TRBV5-1 | TGCGCCAGCAGCACCACGGTTCTGAACACTGAAGCTTTCTTT | CASSTTVLNTEAFF
TRBD2 | - | TRBJ2-1 | TRBV11-2 | TGTGCCAGCAGTGGCGGGGGACTAGCGGGCAGCTACAATGAGCAGTTCTTC | CASSGGGLAGSYNEQFF
TRBD1 | - | TRBJ1-2 | TRBV30 | TGTGCCTGGAACCCCCGGGACAGCGTTTCTCTCTTC | CAWNPRDSVSLF
- | many | TRBJ1-5 | TRBV12-3/TRBV12-4 | TGTGCCAGCACGACGAACCCCGCGGCCGGACAGCCCCAGCATTTT | CASTTNPAAGQPQHF
- | few | TRBJ2-2 | TRBV7-9 | TGTGCCAGCAGACCCCCCTGGAGCACCGGGAAGCTGTTTTTT | CASRPPWSTGKLFF
- | few | TRBJ2-5 | TRBV20-1 | TGCAGTGCTAGGGACCCCCAGGGGCGAGAGACCCAGTACTTC | CSARDPQGRETQYF
TRBD1 | many | TRBJ1-1 | TRBV28 | TGTGCCAGCAGTTTAATAGGCGGGCAGGGGGCTGGCGGCACTGAAGCTTTCTTT | CASSLIGGQGAGGTEAFF
- | many | TRBJ2-1 | TRBV4-1 | TGCGCCAGCAGCCAAGTTAGGGAGACAGACAATGAGCAGTTCTTC | CASSQVRETDNEQFF
TRBD1 | - | TRBJ2-7 | TRBV29-1 | TGCAGCGTTGAAGGGGACAGGGGGCATGCCTACGAGCAGTACTTC | CSVEGDRGHAYEQYF
- | - | TRBJ1-2 | TRBV28 | TGTGCCAGCAGTTCGGTCAGGAGGAGCTATGGCTACACCTTC | CASSSVRRSYGYTF
- | - | TRBJ2-7 | TRBV6-1 | TGTGCCACCCGGGGGCAGATTGACTACGAGCAGTACTTC | CATRGQIDYEQYF
- | many | TRBJ2-7 | TRBV7-9 | TGTGCCAGCAGCTTCGGGGGACAGCCCTACGAGCAGTACTTC | CASSFGGQPYEQYF
- | once | TRBJ2-2 | TRBV12-3/TRBV12-4 | TGTGCCAGCACCCGTAGGGACTGCACCGGGGAGCTGTTTTTT | CASTRRDCTGELFF
TRBD1 | many | TRBJ2-7 | TRBV3-1 | TGTGCCAGCAGCCAAGGACAGGGTACCTACGAGCAGTACTTC | CASSQGQGTYEQYF
TRBD1 | - | TRBJ1-2 | TRBV5-1 | TGCGCCAGCAGTCCTGCTGGGGCAGGGGGCGTCTATGGCTACACCTTC | CASSPAGAGGVYGYTF
- | many | TRBJ2-1 | TRBV2 | TGTGCCAGCGAGGGCTCGGCGGTCGAGTACAATGAGCAGTTCTTC | CASEGSAVEYNEQFF